The subject of this entry is one T cell receptor beta chain. Antigen: not known. The entry originates in a study of cytomegalovirus exposure and HLA in healthy donors. Overall study: Earlier results showed roughly 120 million unique TCR beta sequences derived from roughly 180 million T cells. Study-wide results and limits: For most TCR beta V segments, an earlier analysis put the productive rate at about 90% or about 30% of the time.

Germline V gene data show CDR1 as MDHEN and CDR2 as SYDVKM. Trimming removed 2 bases from V and 1 base from J; junction bases left unmatched: 8. The CDR3 contains 16 residues. 13 Jbeta primers and 60 Vbeta primers were used for the PCR. TCRdb keeps only in-frame clones here, not all; method: immunoSEQ multiplex PCR. The repertoire holds about 160,000 clones, with around four fifths as singletons. The V and J genes are TRBV28 and TRBJ2-7; 7 positions match TRBD2. The receptor's source is a woman aged 50 to 60 in good health and CMV-seronegative. Sequencing was performed on PBMCs. The CDR3 DNA is TGTGCCAGCAGTTTAAGGCGGGGGAGGGGATCCTACGAGCAGTACTTC. Translating it yields CASSLRRGRGSYEQYF.